This T cell receptor beta chain emerged from a study of identifying expanded T cells in peripheral blood. Collection occurred without any documented infections or immune events in donors. Study-level findings and limits: Over approximately two and four weeks, about 15 and 19 clones changed, versus roughly 1.1 between replicates. Across healthy donors, higher total template counts meant significantly greater approximately two-week count variance.

To note about this clone: The antigen remains undetermined.

Clones were read by immunoSEQ multiplex PCR, and TCRdb kept only the in-frame ones, dropping some. Counted here are tens of thousands of clones, over 75% occurring once; the ten biggest clones make up approximately 5%. Unmatched junction bases numbered 9, after V lost 5 bases and J lost 2 bases. The germline CDR1 and CDR2 sequences are SEHNR and FQNEAQ (reference sequence). This CDR3 region has 18 residues. The sequenced sample was blood. This TCR was sampled from a person aged 18 to 70 in good health. The chain uses TRBV7-9 and TRBJ2-6, with 10 bases identical to TRBD1. CDR3 loop: CASSPAGTGVAGANVLTF. For the CDR3, the DNA is TGTGCCAGCAGCCCGGCCGGGACAGGGGTGGCTGGGGCCAACGTCCTGACTTTC.